This entry concerns a single T cell receptor (beta chain). Measured with immunoSEQ multiplex PCR; TCRdb has only the in-frame clones, and not every one. The repertoire includes some 260,000 clones, roughly 87% of them detected once, and about 6% sits in the top ten. This sample is drawn from a study of blood T cell repertoires in COVID-19. Background on the study: Sites across the United States, Italy and Spain contributed samples from acute and convalescent COVID-19.

Recruitment covered roughly 22 US areas and drew participants whose ages spanned roughly 18 to 100 years. V shed 5 bases and J 2 bases; nucleotides not matched to a gene: 5. The germline gives CDR1 PRHDT, CDR2 FYEKMQ (reference sequence). The CDR3 length is 17 residues. The material sequenced was PBMCs or T cells enriched from blood (not recorded which). The clonotype originates from a woman aged 30 to 39 with acute COVID-19. The rearrangement links TRBV13 to TRBJ2-1, with 14 bases matching TRBD2. DNA for the CDR3: TGTGCCAGCAGCGTGACTAGCGGGAGGGCAGCCTACAATGAGCAGTTCTTC. Protein: CASSVTSGRAAYNEQFF.